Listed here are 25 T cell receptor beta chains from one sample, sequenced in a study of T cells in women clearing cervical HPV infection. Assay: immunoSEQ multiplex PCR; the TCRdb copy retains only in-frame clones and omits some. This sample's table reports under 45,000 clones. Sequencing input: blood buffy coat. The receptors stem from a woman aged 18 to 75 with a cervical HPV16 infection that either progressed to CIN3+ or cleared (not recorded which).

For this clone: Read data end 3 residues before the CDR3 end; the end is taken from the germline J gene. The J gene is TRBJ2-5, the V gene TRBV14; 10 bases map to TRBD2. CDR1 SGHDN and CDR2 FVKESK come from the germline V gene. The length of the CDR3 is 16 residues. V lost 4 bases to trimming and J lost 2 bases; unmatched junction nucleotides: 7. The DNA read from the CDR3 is TGTGCCAGCAGCCCTGGGACTAGCGAGCTACAAGAGACC. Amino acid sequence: CASSPGTSELQET. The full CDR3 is CASSPGTSELQETQYF.

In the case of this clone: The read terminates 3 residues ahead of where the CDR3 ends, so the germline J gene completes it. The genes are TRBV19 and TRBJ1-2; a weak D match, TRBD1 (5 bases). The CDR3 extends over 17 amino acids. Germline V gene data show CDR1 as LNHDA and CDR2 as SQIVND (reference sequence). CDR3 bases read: TGTGCCAGTAGTATCCCTGGGACTAGCGGAATCCCGGGGGAC. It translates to CASSIPGTSGIPGD. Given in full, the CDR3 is CASSIPGTSGIPGDYTF.

The chain's CDR3 is CASSTRQGRRYEQYF. CDR3 DNA, as far as it was read: TGTGCCAGCAGCACGCGACAGGGGCGCCGATACGAG. The chain has TRBV11-2 and TRBJ2-7, with 8 bases that match TRBD1. The CDR3 end is not reached by the read, which stops 3 residues before it; the germline J gene fills it in. The CDR3 is 15 residues long. Germline CDR1 and CDR2: SGHAT and FQNNGV. V lost 5 bases, J lost 4 bases, and 10 bases stayed unmatched.

CDR3 bases read: TGCGCCAGCAGCCCGACTGGGGACTCCCGGTACGAG. As protein: CASSPTGDSRYE. The entire CDR3 protein reads CASSPTGDSRYEQYF. V is TRBV5-1 and J is TRBJ2-7; D might be TRBD2 (6 bases). With the read ending 3 residues before the CDR3 end, the germline J gene is used to fill in that end. CDR3 size: 15 residues. The V and J ends lost 4 bases and 4 bases respectively, with 18 bases between them. Germline V gives CDR1 SGHRS, CDR2 YFSETQ. Using reference TRBV5-1 and TRBJ2-7 for the parts outside the CDR3, the full variable domain is KAGVTQTPRYLIKTRGQQVTLSCSPISGHRSVSWYQQTPGQGLQFLFEYFSETQRNKGNFPGRFSGRQFSNSRSEMNVSTLELGDSALYLCASSPTGDSRYEQYFGPGTRLTVT.

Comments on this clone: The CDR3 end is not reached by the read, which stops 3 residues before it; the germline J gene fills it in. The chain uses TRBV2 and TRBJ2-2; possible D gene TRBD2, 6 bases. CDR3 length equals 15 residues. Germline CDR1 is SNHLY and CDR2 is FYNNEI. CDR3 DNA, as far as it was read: TGTGCCAGCATTGGACTAACCTCTGGGGCCAACGTG. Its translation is CASIGLTSGANV. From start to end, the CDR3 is CASIGLTSGANVLFF.

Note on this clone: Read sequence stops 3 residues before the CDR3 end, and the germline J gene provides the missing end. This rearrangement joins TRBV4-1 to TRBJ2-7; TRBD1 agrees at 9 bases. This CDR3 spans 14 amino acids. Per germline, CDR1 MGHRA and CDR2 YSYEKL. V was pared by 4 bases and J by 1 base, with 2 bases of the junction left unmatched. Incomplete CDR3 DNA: TGCGCCAGCAGCCCGGGACAGGGATCCTACGAG. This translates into CASSPGQGSYE. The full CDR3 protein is CASSPGQGSYEQYF.

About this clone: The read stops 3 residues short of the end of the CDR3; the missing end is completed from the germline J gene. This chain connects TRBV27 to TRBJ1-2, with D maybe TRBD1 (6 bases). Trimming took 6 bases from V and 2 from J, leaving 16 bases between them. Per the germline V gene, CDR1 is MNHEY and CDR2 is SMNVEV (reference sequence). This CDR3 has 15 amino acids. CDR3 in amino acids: CASSQTYGTNYGYTF. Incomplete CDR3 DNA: TGTGCCAGCAGCCAGACCTACGGGACAAACTATGGC.

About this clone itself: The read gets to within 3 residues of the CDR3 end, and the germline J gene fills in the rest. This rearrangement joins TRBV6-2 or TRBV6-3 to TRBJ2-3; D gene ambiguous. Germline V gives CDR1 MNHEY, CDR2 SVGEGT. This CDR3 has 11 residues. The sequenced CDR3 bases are TGTGCCAGCAGTCCCGGGTCGCCG. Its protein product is CASSPGSP. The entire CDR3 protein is CASSPGSPQYF.

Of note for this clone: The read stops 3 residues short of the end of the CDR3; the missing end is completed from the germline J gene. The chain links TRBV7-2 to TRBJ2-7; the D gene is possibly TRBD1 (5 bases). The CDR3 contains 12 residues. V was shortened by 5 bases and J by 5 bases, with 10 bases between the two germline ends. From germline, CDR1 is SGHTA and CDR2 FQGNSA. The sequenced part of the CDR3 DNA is TGTGCCAGCAGCGTTACAGGAAACGAG. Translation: CASSVTGNE. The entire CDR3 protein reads CASSVTGNEQYF. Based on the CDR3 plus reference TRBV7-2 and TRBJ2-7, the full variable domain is GAGVSQSPSNKVTEKGKDVELRCDPISGHTALYWYRQSLGQGLEFLIYFQGNSAPDKSGLPSDRFSAERTGGSVSTLTIQRTQQEDSAVYLCASSVTGNEQYFGPGTRLTVT.

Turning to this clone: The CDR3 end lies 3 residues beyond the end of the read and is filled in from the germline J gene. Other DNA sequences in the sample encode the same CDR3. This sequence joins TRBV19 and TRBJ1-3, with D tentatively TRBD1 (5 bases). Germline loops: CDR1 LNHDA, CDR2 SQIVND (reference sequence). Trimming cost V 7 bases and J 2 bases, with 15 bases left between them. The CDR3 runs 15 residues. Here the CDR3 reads CASTFGGGTGNTIYF. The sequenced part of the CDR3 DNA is TGTGCCAGTACCTTCGGGGGAGGAACTGGAAACACC.

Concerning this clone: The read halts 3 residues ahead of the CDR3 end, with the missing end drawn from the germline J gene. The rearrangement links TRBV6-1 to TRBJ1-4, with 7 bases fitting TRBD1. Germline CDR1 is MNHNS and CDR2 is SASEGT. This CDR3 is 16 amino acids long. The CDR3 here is CASSAPPGTENSPLFF. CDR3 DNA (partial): TGTGCCAGCAGTGCACCGCCCGGGACAGAAAATTCACCA.

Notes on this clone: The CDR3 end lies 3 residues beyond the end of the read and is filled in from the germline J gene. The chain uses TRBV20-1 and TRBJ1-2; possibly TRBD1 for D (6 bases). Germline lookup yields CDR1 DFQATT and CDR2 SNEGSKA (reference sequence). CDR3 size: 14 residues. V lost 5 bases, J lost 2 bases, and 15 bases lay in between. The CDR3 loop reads CSAPPGGHNYGYTF. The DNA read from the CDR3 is TGCAGTGCTCCTCCGGGGGGCCACAACTATGGC.

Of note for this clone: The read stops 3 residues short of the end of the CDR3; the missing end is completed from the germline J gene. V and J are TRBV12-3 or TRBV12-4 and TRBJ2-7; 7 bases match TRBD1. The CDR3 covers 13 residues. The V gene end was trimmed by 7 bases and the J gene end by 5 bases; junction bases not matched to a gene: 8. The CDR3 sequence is CASKGAEMHEQYF. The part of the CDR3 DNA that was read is TGTGCCAGCAAGGGGGCAGAGATGCACGAG.

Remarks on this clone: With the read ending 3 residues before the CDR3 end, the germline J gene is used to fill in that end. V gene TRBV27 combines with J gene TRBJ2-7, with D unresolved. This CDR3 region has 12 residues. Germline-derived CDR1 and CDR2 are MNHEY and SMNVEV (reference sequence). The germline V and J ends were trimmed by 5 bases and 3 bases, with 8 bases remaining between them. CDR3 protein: CASSPSGYEQYF. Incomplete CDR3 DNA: TGTGCCAGCAGTCCTTCGGGCTACGAG.

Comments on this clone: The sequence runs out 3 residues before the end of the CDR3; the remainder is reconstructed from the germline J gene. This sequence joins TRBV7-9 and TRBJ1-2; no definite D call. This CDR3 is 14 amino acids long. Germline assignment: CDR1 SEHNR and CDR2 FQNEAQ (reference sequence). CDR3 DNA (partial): TGTGCCAGCAGCTTAGGACTAGTCCCCTACGAC. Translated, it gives CASSLGLVPYD. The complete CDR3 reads CASSLGLVPYDYTF.

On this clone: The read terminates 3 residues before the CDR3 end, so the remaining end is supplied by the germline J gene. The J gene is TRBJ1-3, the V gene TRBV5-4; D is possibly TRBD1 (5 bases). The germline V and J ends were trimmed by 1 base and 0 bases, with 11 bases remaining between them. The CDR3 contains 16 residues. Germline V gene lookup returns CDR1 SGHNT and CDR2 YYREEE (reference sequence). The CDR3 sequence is CASSLRGDISGNTIYF. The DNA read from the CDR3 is TGTGCCAGCAGCTTGCGGGGGGATATCTCTGGAAACACC.

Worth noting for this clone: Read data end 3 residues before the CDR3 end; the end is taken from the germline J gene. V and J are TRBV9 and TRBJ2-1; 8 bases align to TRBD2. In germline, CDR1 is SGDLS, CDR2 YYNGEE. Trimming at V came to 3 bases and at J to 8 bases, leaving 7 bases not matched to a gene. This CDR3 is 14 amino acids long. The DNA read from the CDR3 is TGTGCCAGCAGCGCGGGGGGGAGGGGGGATGAG. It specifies CASSAGGRGDE. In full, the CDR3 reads CASSAGGRGDEQFF.

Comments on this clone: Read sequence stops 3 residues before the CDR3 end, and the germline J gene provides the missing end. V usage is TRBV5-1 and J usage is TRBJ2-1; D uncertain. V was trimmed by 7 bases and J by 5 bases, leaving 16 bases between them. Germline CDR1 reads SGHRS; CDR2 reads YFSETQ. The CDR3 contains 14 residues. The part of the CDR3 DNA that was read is TGCGCCAGCCGACTGGAAGACCTTCACAATGAG. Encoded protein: CASRLEDLHNE. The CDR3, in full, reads CASRLEDLHNEQFF.

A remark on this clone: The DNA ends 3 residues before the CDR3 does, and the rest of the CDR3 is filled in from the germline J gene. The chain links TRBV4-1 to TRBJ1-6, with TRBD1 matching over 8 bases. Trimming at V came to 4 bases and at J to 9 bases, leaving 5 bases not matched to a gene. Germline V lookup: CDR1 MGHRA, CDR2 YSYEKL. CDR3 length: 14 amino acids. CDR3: CASSRGQGGSPLHF. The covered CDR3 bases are TGCGCCAGCAGCCGAGGACAGGGCGGTTCACCC.

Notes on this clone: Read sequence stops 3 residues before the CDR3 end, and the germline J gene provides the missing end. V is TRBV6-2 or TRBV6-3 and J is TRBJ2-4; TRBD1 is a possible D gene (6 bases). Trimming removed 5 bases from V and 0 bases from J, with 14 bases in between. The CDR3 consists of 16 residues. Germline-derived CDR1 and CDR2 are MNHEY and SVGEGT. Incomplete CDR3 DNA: TGTGCCAGCAGTCACGGAAGGGGGAAAGCCAAAAACATT. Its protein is CASSHGRGKAKNI. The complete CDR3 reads CASSHGRGKAKNIQYF.

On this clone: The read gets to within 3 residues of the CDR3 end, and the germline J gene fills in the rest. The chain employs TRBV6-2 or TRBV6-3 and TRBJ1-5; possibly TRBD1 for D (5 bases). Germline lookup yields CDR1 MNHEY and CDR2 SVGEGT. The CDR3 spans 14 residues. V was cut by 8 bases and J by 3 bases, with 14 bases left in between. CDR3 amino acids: CASARGRNNQPQHF. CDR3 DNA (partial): TGTGCCAGCGCGAGGGGCAGGAACAATCAGCCC.

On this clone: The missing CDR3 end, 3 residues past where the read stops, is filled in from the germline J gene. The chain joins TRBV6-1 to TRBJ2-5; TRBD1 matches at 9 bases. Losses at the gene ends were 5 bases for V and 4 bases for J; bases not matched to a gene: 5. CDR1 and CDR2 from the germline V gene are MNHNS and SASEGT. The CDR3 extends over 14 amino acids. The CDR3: CASSKDRGGETQYF. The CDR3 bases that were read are TGTGCCAGCAGTAAAGACAGGGGGGGAGAGACC.

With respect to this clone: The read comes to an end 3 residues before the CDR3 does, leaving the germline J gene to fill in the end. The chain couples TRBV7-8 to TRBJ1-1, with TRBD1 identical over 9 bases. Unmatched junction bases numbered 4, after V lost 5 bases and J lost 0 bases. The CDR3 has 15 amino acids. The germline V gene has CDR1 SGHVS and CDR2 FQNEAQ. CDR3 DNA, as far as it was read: TGTGCCAGCAGCCGAGGACAGGGGATGAACACTGAA. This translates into CASSRGQGMNTE. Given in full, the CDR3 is CASSRGQGMNTEAFF.

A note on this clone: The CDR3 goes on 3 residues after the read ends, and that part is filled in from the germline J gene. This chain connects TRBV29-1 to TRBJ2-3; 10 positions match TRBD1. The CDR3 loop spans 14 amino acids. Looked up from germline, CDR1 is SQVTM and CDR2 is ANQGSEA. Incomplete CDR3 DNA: TGCAGCGTTGAAGGGGGACAGGGGCAAGAGACG. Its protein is CSVEGGQGQET. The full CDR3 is CSVEGGQGQETQYF.

CDR3 sequence reads: CASSIVAGENIYTF. CDR3 bases read: TGTGCCAGTAGTATTGTGGCAGGGGAAAACATC. The gene calls are TRBV19 and TRBJ1-2, with D maybe TRBD1 (6 bases). The read falls 3 residues short of the CDR3 end, and the missing part is taken from the germline J gene. The CDR3 contains 14 residues. Germline V lookup: CDR1 LNHDA, CDR2 SQIVND (reference sequence).